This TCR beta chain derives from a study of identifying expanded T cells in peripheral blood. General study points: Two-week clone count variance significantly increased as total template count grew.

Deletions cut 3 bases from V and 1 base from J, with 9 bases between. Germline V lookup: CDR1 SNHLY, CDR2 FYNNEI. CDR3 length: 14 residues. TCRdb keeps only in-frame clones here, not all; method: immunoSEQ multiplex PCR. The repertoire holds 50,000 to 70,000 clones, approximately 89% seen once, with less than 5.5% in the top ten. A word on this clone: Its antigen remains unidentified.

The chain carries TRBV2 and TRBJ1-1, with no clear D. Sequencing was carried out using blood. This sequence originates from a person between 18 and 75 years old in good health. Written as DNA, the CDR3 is TGTGCCAGCAGTGATCGGGGTACGAACACTGAAGCTTTCTTT. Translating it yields CASSDRGTNTEAFF.